This T cell receptor beta chain came from a study of T cell repertoires in cytomegalovirus infection. Study as a whole: The study used recently identified HLA-C-restricted and well-studied HLA-B-restricted CMV epitopes. Indications of both CMV infection and matching HLA type were provided by public TCR beta signatures.

At least ten counts were recorded for this clonotype. The antigen is undetermined. One end of the junction does not line up with germline, which may come from a read error. CDR3 length equals 12 residues. CDR1 MGHRA and CDR2 YSYEKL come from the germline V gene. One entry per CDR3 protein results from TCRdb running MiXCR on the reads. Of approximately 910,000 distinct CDR3 sequences listed, roughly 31% are singletons. Study outcomes and limitations: CMV carriers with the relevant HLA were identified by cumulative public TCR beta family frequency. Within the response measured ex vivo, HLA-C-restricted CMV-specific TCR beta clonotypes were dominant.

This receptor was identified in a human donor in good health (CMV status not recorded). Some clones in this sample may be carry-over from other donors' samples. The rearrangement joins TRBV4-1 to TRBJ2-2; D is unresolved. The starting material was cultured CD8+ T cells from PBMCs, obtained from culture after CMV antigen stimulation. In DNA form, the CDR3 reads TGTGCCAGCAGCGTAGGAACCGGGGAGCTGTTTTTT. Residues: CASSVGTGELFF.